The source of this T cell receptor beta chain is a study of T cells after yellow fever vaccination. The wider study: SMART-Seq v4 Ultra Low Input prepared the low-cell-number fractions.

This clonotype was counted only a few times. Its specificity is unknown. General study findings and limits: In FACS-sorted repertoires, abundant clonotypes from the bulk population could appear as contaminants.

CDR1 SGDLS and CDR2 YYNGEE come from the germline V gene. Trimming removed 0 bases from V and 4 bases from J; junction bases left unmatched: 9. The CDR3 has 16 amino acids. Using its own MiXCR run on the 5' RACE reads, TCRdb lists one record per CDR3 protein. The sample lists a few hundred thousand distinct CDR3 sequences, 17% occurring once. The chain couples TRBV9 to TRBJ1-2; 7 nucleotides line up with TRBD1. The input for sequencing was PBMCs, taken around 5 days after the first yellow fever vaccination. The sequence was collected from a young man who received the YFV17D yellow fever vaccine. The CDR3 DNA is TGTGCCAGCAGCGTAGTCCCCGAAGGGGGCGGCTATGGCTACACCTTC. Encoded protein: CASSVVPEGGGYGYTF.